This T cell receptor (beta chain) was recorded in a study of monozygotic twins with inflammatory bowel disease. General study points: Patients with IBD had less TCRbeta diversity (inverse Simpson) than their healthy co-twins. Researchers reported no repertoire similarity difference between concordant and discordant twins, possibly from limited power. Results did not support any single strong IBD-associated signal or clonotype.

Blood was collected, approximately 2.7 ml per donor. One entry per CDR3 protein, without DNA, is what TCRdb gives after re-calling the 5' RACE reads. The sample's table shows about 380,000 distinct CDR3 sequences. Of note for this clonotype: Its target is not known.

Germline V gene data show CDR1 as MNHEY and CDR2 as SVGEGT. CDR3 length: 19 residues. This clonotype was sampled from a human donor with ulcerative colitis or Crohn's disease, or a healthy co-twin of an affected twin (not recorded which). The material sequenced was blood. The V and J genes are TRBV6-2 or TRBV6-3 and TRBJ2-2; TCRdb proposes TRBD1, but this gene call is untestable without DNA. The CDR3 loop is CASRPVIYGTEDNTGELFF.